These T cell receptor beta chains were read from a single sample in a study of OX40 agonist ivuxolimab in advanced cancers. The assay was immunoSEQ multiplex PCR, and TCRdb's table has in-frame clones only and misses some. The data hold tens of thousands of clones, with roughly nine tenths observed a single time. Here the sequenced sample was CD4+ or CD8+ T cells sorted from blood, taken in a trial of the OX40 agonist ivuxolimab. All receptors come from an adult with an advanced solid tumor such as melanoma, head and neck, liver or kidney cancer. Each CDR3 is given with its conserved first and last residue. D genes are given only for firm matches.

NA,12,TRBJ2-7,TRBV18,CASSPGQYEQYF
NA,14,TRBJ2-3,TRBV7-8,CASSLGANTDTQYF
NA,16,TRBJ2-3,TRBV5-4,CASSVDQGAGTDTQYF
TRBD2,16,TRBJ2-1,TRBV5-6,CASSYGLAASYNEQFF
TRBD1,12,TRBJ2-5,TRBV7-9,CASRPGGETQYF
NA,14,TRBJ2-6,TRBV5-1,CASTSGLGANVLTF
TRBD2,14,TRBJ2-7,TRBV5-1,CASSWTSGGHEQYF
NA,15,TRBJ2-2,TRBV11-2,CASSKTRTNTGELFF
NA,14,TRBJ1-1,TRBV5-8,CASGDRLMNTEAFF
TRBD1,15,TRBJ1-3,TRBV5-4,CASSSGQTSGNTIYF
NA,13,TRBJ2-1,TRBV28,CASSGRGPNEQFF
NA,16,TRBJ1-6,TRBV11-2,CASSPPGSSYNSPLHF
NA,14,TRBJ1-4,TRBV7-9,CASSPTGGREKLFF
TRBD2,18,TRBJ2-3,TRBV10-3,CAISAGTSGRTGTDTQYF
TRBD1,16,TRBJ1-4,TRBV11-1,CASSSYRGSTNEKLFF